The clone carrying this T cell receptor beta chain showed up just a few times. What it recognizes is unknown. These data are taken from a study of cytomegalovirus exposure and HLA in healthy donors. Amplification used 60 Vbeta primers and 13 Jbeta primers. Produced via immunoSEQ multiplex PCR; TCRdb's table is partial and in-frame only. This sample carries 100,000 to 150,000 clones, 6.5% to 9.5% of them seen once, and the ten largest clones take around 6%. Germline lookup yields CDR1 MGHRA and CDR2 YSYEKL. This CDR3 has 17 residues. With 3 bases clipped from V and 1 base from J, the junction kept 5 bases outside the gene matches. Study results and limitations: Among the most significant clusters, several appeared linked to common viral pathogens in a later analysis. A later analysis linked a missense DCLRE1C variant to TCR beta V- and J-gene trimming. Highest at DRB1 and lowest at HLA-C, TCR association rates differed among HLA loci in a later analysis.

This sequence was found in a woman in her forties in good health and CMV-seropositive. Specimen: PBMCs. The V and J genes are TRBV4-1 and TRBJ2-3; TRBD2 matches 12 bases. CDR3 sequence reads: CASSHSLAGGGTDTQYF. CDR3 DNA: TGCGCCAGCAGCCACTCGCTAGCGGGGGGGGGCACAGATACGCAGTATTTT.